This T cell receptor beta chain was sequenced for a study of molecular identifiers for immune sequencing clone quantification (dated by TCRdb to 2017 to 2018). The study in broad terms: In a replicate experiment, RNA from roughly 21,000 or 96,000 naive CD8 T cells was split into five aliquots, four of which were sequenced. CD8 T cells were used in a methods study to benchmark molecular-identifier clustering-based TCR repertoire sequencing (MIDCIRS) and TCR RNA copy counting.

Libraries of naive CD8 T cells were generated from roughly 21,000 to 960,000 sorted cells, with 10%, 30% or 50% of the purified RNA used. Naive CD8 T cells, defined as CD8+CD4-CCR7+CD45RA+, were FACS-sorted into RLT Plus buffer on a BD FACSAria II. To test detection sensitivity, Jurkat RNA equivalent to ten TCR copies was spiked into samples of about 20,000-1,100,000 naive CD8 T cells. CD8 T cells were enriched with RosetteSep CD8+ T Cell Enrichment Cocktail and Ficoll-Paque, followed by ACK red cell lysis. As regards this clonotype: This clone's antigen is unknown. Within one base of it there is no much larger clone, and no base qualities were kept.

Libraries were built with PCR. The listed sequencing device is Illumina HiSeq 4000. Bulk TCR libraries were made following a previously described method, with the TCR primers given in Table S5. Total RNA was purified with the Qiagen AllPrep DNA/RNA kit. Reads from multiple sequencing runs of the same library were pooled before analysis. In the original analysis: Only reads with exact TCR constant sequence were kept, trimmed to 150 nt, and grouped by their 12-nt molecular barcodes. Reads in each barcode group were sub-clustered using a 15% Levenshtein threshold, and a quality-weighted consensus sequence was built for each RNA molecule. Non-functional sequences were removed, as were lower-count sequences one edit away from another. Barcode sub-clusters with fewer than 20% of the maximum read count were removed, based on fitting two negative binomial distributions. TCRdb reprocessed the public reads (quality trimming at Q25 with fastp, clone calling with MiXCR) and kept in-frame beta chains. For every CDR3 protein sequence, its rows merge into one entry that carries the most common genes and DNA. TCRdb assigned the V and J calls; the authors' analysis was not used. Counted in this sample were about 640,000 distinct CDR3 sequences; 15% to 20% of them appeared once. Of the sample, around 0.86% is held by the ten largest clones.

The CDR3, cysteine through phenylalanine, is 16 amino acids long. Kept here is only the CDR3 DNA, which spans 48 bases and is read in frame from base 1. The germline V gene provides CDR1 LGHNA and CDR2 YSLEER. V is cut back by 4 bases and J by 6 bases, with 9 bases in the junction unmatched. Paper-wide results and their limitations: Identical TCR molecules sharing a barcode could cause highly expanded clone sizes to be underestimated. The naive libraries included spiked-in Jurkat TCR RNA (fewer than eleven copies' worth), and this Jurkat TCR RNA is not part of the donor repertoire. When barcode sub-clustering was left out, chimeric consensus sequences inflated TCR diversity, with chimeras reaching as high as 47%. In CMV-specific effector cells, over 97% of molecules were held by clones above 20 RNA copies, whereas under 1% of molecules were held by such clones in naive cells. Modeling indicated about 3 TCR RNA copies recovered per cell, compared with around 9.8 by digital PCR, which implies a capture efficiency of 25% to 35%. A single cell's worth of spiked-in Jurkat TCR RNA was reported detectable even among 850,000 to 1,000,000 naive CD8 T cells.

Sequences were obtained from naive CD8+ T cells from blood, with Jurkat cell RNA spiked in. The sample's cell subset or site label, decoded: FACS-sorted CD8+CD4-CCR7+CD45RA+ naive T cells. The receptor chain draws on TRBV4-3 and TRBJ2-1; 10 bases in between match TRBD2. This receptor was obtained from a human donor in good health. Some libraries in this study had Jurkat cell RNA spiked in. The CDR3 sequence is CASSPIAGGLANEQFF. The sequenced DNA: TGCGCCAGCAGCCCAATAGCGGGAGGCTTAGCCAATGAGCAGTTCTTC.